The rows below give T cell receptor beta chains drawn from one sample of a study of OX40 agonist ivuxolimab in advanced cancers. Method: immunoSEQ multiplex PCR; TCRdb's copy keeps in-frame clones and lacks some. The data show about 29,000 clones, more than 85% seen once. This material consisted of CD4+ or CD8+ T cells sorted from blood, taken in a trial of the OX40 agonist ivuxolimab. These TCRs come from an adult with an advanced solid tumor such as melanoma, head and neck, liver or kidney cancer. Both conserved end residues are part of each CDR3. The D gene is left open where the match is weak. Some rows mark clone size as missing; the rest say once, few, many or name a class of expanded clone.

>TRBJ2-1|TRBD2|.|TRBV6-5
TGTGCCAGCAGATCCGGACTAGCGGAGCAGTTCTTC
CASRSGLAEQFF
>TRBJ1-2|TRBD1|.|TRBV30
TGTGCCTCCCTTGACAGGGCACTTAGCTATGGCTACACCTTC
CASLDRALSYGYTF
>TRBJ2-2|.|.|TRBV6-5
TGTGCCAGCAGTTACGTTACTTTGAACACCGGGGAGCTGTTTTTT
CASSYVTLNTGELFF
>TRBJ2-3|TRBD1|.|TRBV6-4
TGTGCCAGCAGTGACGGGACAGGGAGCACAGATACGCAGTATTTT
CASSDGTGSTDTQYF
>TRBJ1-2|.|.|TRBV9
TGTGCCAGCAGCGAGGACGGAGGGGCGGGTAACTATGGCTACACCTTC
CASSEDGGAGNYGYTF
>TRBJ1-5|.|.|TRBV7-2
TGTGCCAGCAGCTTAGATTTCAGGGCCACACGGACAGCCCAGCATTTT
CASSLDFRATRTAQHF
>TRBJ1-2|TRBD1|once|TRBV19
TGTGCCAGTAACCCGATCTGGGACAGTGGGGCCTACACCTTC
CASNPIWDSGAYTF
>TRBJ2-1|.|.|TRBV7-9
TGTGTCAGCAGCTTAGTGATAGCGGAACACAATGAGCAGTTCTTC
CVSSLVIAEHNEQFF
>TRBJ2-7|.|.|TRBV9
TGTGCCAGCAGCGTGGGTGTTCTCTCCTACGAGCAGTACTTC
CASSVGVLSYEQYF
>TRBJ2-2|TRBD1|.|TRBV7-7
TGTGCCAGCAGCTTAGGGACAGGGAACACCGGGGAGCTGTTTTTT
CASSLGTGNTGELFF